The present TCR beta chain was sequenced within a study of CD8+ T cells in alopecia areata. Study as a whole: Treated patients swallowed 5 to 10 mg of oral tofacitinib twice daily. Tofacitinib ran 6 to 18 months, followed by 6 months off drug. Study-wide results and limits: Scalp data also include sequences from resident alphabeta T cells of normal skin. Scalp clonality and expanded CD8+ clones among the top 100 were significantly decreased by tofacitinib.

Documented treatment: oral pan-JAK inhibitor, 5-10 mg twice daily. Germline CDR1 and CDR2: MGHDK and SYGVNS. Trimming left V 8 bases short and J 7 bases short, with 17 bases between. CDR3 length: 13 amino acids. cDNA reverse transcribed from extracted RNA served as the sequencing template. Assay: immunoSEQ multiplex PCR; the TCRdb copy retains only in-frame clones and omits some. Here the sample spans about 120,000 clones, approximately 53% being singletons. On this clone: Its target is unknown.

This receptor was obtained from a human donor with alopecia areata. The starting material was CD4+ T cells sorted from blood, obtained at week 4, from a patient treated with tofacitinib. J is TRBJ1-1 and V is TRBV25-1, with D maybe TRBD1 (5 bases). CDR3 amino acids: CASRATGKIEAFF. CDR3 coding DNA: TGTGCCAGCCGCGCTACAGGAAAAATTGAAGCTTTCTTT.